Below are 2 T cell receptor beta chains sequenced from a single sample in a study of shared clonotypes between healthy human individuals. Naive CD8 cells comprised CD45RO-negative, CCR7-positively selected cells, excluding terminally differentiated effector memory CD45RA+ cells. This table comes from immunoSEQ multiplex PCR, and its TCRdb copy is limited to in-frame clones, with some not included. This sample has roughly 2.1 million clones; under 95% occur once, and the top ten carry around 1.7%. The source material was naive CD8+ T cells from PBMCs. The receptors stem from a man in his late teens or twenties in good health. Some clones in this sample may be carry-over from other donors' samples.

V usage is TRBV28 and J usage is TRBJ2-1; tentative D call: TRBD1 (6 bases). Germline V gene lookup returns CDR1 MDHEN and CDR2 SYDVKM. The CDR3 sequence is 14 residues long. Trimming removed 5 bases from V and 5 bases from J, with 13 bases in between. The CDR3 sequence: CASSPYREHNEQFF. In DNA, the CDR3 is TGTGCCAGCAGTCCTTACAGGGAACACAATGAGCAGTTCTTC.

This clone was observed a handful of times. This chain uses TRBV5-1 with TRBJ2-2, with no clear D. Trimming shortened V by 7 bases and J by 0 bases, and 10 bases separated the two germline ends. Germline assignment: CDR1 SGHRS and CDR2 YFSETQ. There are 14 residues in the CDR3. CDR3 nucleotides: TGCGCCAGCGAAGGGCAGGCGAACACCGGGGAGCTGTTTTTT. The encoded protein is CASEGQANTGELFF.